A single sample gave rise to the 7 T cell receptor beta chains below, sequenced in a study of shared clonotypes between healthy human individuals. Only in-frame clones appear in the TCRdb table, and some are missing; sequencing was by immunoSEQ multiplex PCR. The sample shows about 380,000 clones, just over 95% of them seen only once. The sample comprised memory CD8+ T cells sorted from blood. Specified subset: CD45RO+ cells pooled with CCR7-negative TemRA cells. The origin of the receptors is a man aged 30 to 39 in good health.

The CDR3 protein is CASSISNAYEQYF. The CDR3 DNA reads TGTGCCAGCAGCATTTCTAACGCCTACGAGCAGTACTTC. V usage is TRBV5-4 and J usage is TRBJ2-7; D call uncertain. The CDR3 loop spans 13 amino acids. Trimming removed 4 bases from V and 2 bases from J, with 10 bases in between. Germline loops: CDR1 SGHNT, CDR2 YYREEE (reference sequence). The full variable domain, rest sourced from reference TRBV5-4 and TRBJ2-7, is ETGVTQSPTHLIKTRGQQVTLRCSSQSGHNTVSWYQQALGQGPQFIFQYYREEENGRGNFPPRFSGLQFPNYSSELNVNALELDDSALYLCASSISNAYEQYFGPGTRLTVT.

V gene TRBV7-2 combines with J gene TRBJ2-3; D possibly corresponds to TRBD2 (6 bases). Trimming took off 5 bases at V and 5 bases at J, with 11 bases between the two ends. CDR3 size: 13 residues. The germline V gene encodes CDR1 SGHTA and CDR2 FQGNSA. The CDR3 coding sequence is TGTGCCAGCAGCAACTCCGGGGGAGATACGCAGTATTTT. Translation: CASSNSGGDTQYF.

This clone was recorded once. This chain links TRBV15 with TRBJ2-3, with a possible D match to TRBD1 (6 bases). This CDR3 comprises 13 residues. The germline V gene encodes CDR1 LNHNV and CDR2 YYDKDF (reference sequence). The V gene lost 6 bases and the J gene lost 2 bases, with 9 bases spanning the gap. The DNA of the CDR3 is TGTGCCACCAGGGGGGCGGTCACAGATACGCAGTATTTT. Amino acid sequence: CATRGAVTDTQYF.

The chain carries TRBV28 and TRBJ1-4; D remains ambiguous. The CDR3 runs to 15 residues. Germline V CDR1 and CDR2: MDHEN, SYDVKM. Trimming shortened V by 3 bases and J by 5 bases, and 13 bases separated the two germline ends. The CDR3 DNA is TGTGCCAGCAGTTTTAGGTCCACTCAAAATGAAAAACTGTTTTTT. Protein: CASSFRSTQNEKLFF.

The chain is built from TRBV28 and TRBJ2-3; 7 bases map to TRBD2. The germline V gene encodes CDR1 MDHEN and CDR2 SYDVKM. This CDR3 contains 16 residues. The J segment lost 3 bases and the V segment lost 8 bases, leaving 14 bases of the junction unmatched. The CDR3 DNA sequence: TGTGCCAGCGAACGGTTTAGAGCGGGGTTTACAGATACGCAGTATTTT. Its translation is CASERFRAGFTDTQYF. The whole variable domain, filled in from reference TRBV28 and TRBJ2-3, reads DVKVTQSSRYLVKRTGEKVFLECVQDMDHENMFWYRQDPGLGLRLIYFSYDVKMKEKGDIPEGYSVSREKKERFSLILESASTNQTSMYLCASERFRAGFTDTQYFGPGTRLTVL.

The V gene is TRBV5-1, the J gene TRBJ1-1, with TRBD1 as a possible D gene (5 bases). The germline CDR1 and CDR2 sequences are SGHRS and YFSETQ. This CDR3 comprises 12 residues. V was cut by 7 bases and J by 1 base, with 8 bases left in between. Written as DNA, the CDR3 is TGCGCCAGCGGAACAGGGAACACTGAAGCTTTCTTT. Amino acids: CASGTGNTEAFF. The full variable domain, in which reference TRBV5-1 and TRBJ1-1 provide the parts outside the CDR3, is KAGVTQTPRYLIKTRGQQVTLSCSPISGHRSVSWYQQTPGQGLQFLFEYFSETQRNKGNFPGRFSGRQFSNSRSEMNVSTLELGDSALYLCASGTGNTEAFFGQGTRLTVV.

The CDR3 here is CASSGRGQFYGYTF. The CDR3 coding sequence is TGTGCCAGCAGTGGCCGGGGACAGTTCTATGGCTACACCTTC. The V and J genes are TRBV6-1 and TRBJ1-2; 7 nucleotides line up with TRBD1. This CDR3 has 14 amino acids. With V trimmed by 4 bases and J by 4 bases, 6 bases remained unmatched. Germline CDR1 and CDR2: MNHNS and SASEGT.